A single sample gave rise to the 9 T cell receptor beta chains below, sequenced in a study of pediatric ulcerative colitis. Assay: immunoSEQ multiplex PCR; the TCRdb copy retains only in-frame clones and omits some. The sample shows about 60,000 clones, about 87% of them seen only once. Sequenced sample: blood. These receptors were obtained from a boy between 10 and 17 years old who was a control in a study of pediatric ulcerative colitis.

This chain connects TRBV5-6 to TRBJ2-3; a possible D gene is TRBD2 (5 bases). There are 10 residues in the CDR3. CDR1 and CDR2 (germline): SGHDT, YYEEEE. Trimming stripped 4 bases from V and 11 bases from J, with 8 bases between. CDR3 bases: TGTGCCAGCAGCGGAGGACGGCAGTATTTT. It yields the protein CASSGGRQYF. The entire variable domain, with the rest obtained from reference TRBV5-6 and TRBJ2-3, is as follows: DAGVTQSPTHLIKTRGQQVTLRCSPKSGHDTVSWYQQALGQGPQFIFQYYEEEERQRGNFPDRFSGHQFPNYSSELNVNALLLGDSALYLCASSGGRQYFGPGTRLTVL.

This chain links TRBV12-5 with TRBJ2-7; no clear D gene. The CDR3 extends over 12 amino acids. V was trimmed by 0 bases and J by 5 bases, leaving 5 bases between them. Germline CDR1 reads LGHNT; CDR2 reads FRNRAP. CDR3 loop: CASGLVRDEQYF. Here the CDR3 DNA reads TGTGCTAGTGGTTTGGTACGGGACGAGCAGTACTTC.

A note on this clone: An end of the junction does not agree with germline; a read error may underlie this. The chain joins TRBV4-1 to TRBJ2-7, with TRBD2 matching 7 bases. The CDR3 runs 15 residues. Germline V gene sequence: CDR1 MGHRA, CDR2 YSYEKL. The CDR3 spells CASSEEATSAYEQYF. DNA of the CDR3: TGCGCCAGCAGCGAAGAAGCTACTAGCGCTTACGAGCAGTACTTC.

This chain connects TRBV11-2 to TRBJ1-1; 8 bases are a match to TRBD1. Looked up from germline, CDR1 is SGHAT and CDR2 is FQNNGV. CDR3 size: 12 residues. J was trimmed by 8 bases and V by 4 bases; bases with no gene match: 3. The CDR3 coding sequence is TGTGCCAGCAGCTGGGGACAGGCGGAAGCTTTCTTT. Translated: CASSWGQAEAFF.

The V gene is TRBV6-1, the J gene TRBJ1-3, with D maybe TRBD1 (6 bases). The germline V gene has CDR1 MNHNS and CDR2 SASEGT. The CDR3 is 15 amino acids. V lost 7 bases and J lost 4, with 17 bases in between. CDR3 in DNA: TGTGCCAGCACCACACGGACTGGGACAGGAAACACCATATATTTT. As protein: CASTTRTGTGNTIYF.

This chain joins TRBV2 and TRBJ2-5; 8 positions match TRBD2. The CDR3 has 12 amino acids. Germline V gene data show CDR1 as SNHLY and CDR2 as FYNNEI. V shed 7 bases, J shed 5 bases, and the junction held 3 bases outside the gene matches. CDR3 region: CASTGGVETQYF. CDR3 DNA sequence: TGTGCCAGCACGGGAGGGGTGGAGACCCAGTACTTC.

V usage is TRBV5-1 and J usage is TRBJ2-7, with TRBD2 as a possible D gene (6 bases). The CDR3 runs to 14 residues. CDR1 and CDR2 (germline): SGHRS, YFSETQ. V was pared by 4 bases and J by 3 bases, with 14 bases between. The CDR3 spells CASSIRWGLYEQYF. The CDR3 nucleotides read TGCGCCAGCAGCATCCGCTGGGGACTCTACGAGCAGTACTTC.

CDR3 coding DNA: TGTGCCAGCCCCCTTACGTGGACAGGCGAAAAACTGTTTTTT. Protein product: CASPLTWTGEKLFF. This chain joins TRBV27 and TRBJ1-4, with 7 nucleotides matching TRBD1. The trim removed 8 bases at V and 8 bases at J, leaving 11 bases unmatched. The CDR3 has 14 residues. The germline gives CDR1 MNHEY, CDR2 SMNVEV (reference sequence).

V is TRBV6-4 and J is TRBJ2-1; a weak D match, TRBD1 (5 bases). The CDR3 length is 16 residues. V was trimmed by 6 bases and J by 4 bases, leaving 19 bases between them. Looked up from germline, CDR1 is MRHNA and CDR2 is SNTAGT. In DNA form, the CDR3 reads TGTGCCAGCAGCGACAGCTTAGCAATCTCGTACAATGAGCAGTTCTTC. Residues: CASSDSLAISYNEQFF.